This entry lists 6 T cell receptor beta chains sequenced from one sample in a study of CD8 T cells in ankylosing spondylitis (TCRdb year 2017). The library was generated by 5' RACE. The reads were generated on an Illumina HiSeq 2500. TCRdb reworked the public reads: Q25 trimming with fastp, MiXCR clone assembly, productive beta chains retained. Here each entry gathers all rows of one CDR3 protein and keeps the most common genes and DNA. This sample gives 200,000 to 300,000 distinct CDR3 sequences in total; around 9.2% of them show up just once. The ten largest clones take up 6.8% of the sample. Sequences were obtained from blood, either unsorted or a sorted T cell fraction (not recorded which). These receptors all come from a male donor with ankylosing spondylitis or in good health (not recorded which).

This clonotype was observed a handful of times. This sequence joins TRBV7-2 and TRBJ1-5, with D possibly being TRBD1 (6 bases). Trimming removed 1 base from V and 7 bases from J, with 11 bases in between. The CDR3 runs to 14 residues. Germline V gives CDR1 SGHTA, CDR2 FQGNSA. The CDR3 protein is CASSLGSGEQPQHF. The CDR3 nucleotides are TGTGCCAGCAGCTTAGGGTCAGGGGAACAGCCCCAGCATTTT.

This clonotype appeared a few times. A much larger clone differs from this one at a single base, so this may be a read error. The chain is built from TRBV5-1 and TRBJ2-5, with D uncertain. The CDR3 runs to 14 residues. CDR1 SGHRS and CDR2 YFSETQ come from the germline V gene. The CDR3 sequence: CASSLEVVQETQSF. CDR3 sequence (DNA): TGCGCCAGCAGCTTGGAAGTCGTACAAGAGACCCAGTCCTTC.

The V gene is TRBV20-1, the J gene TRBJ2-1; D may be TRBD2 (5 bases). The CDR3 consists of 14 residues. V dropped 0 bases and J dropped 3 bases, with 9 bases sitting between them. Germline-derived CDR1 and CDR2 are DFQATT and SNEGSKA (reference sequence). The CDR3 sequence is CSARDHRDYNEQFF. CDR3 in DNA: TGCAGTGCTAGAGATCACCGGGACTACAATGAGCAGTTCTTC.

As regards this clonotype: Being one base from a much bigger clone, this may be a read error. The chain employs TRBV5-1 and TRBJ2-2; D possibly corresponds to TRBD2 (5 bases). Germline V gene sequence: CDR1 SGHRS, CDR2 YFSETQ. This CDR3 spans 15 amino acids. CDR3 in amino acids: CASSFRSTNTGEPFF. CDR3 nucleotides: TGCGCCAGCAGCTTTCGCAGTACTAACACCGGGGAGCCGTTTTTT.

This clonotype was seen ten or more times. The chain employs TRBV5-5 and TRBJ1-1, with TRBD1 as a possible D gene (5 bases). Trimming removed 1 base from V and 3 bases from J, with 13 bases in between. Germline V gene lookup returns CDR1 SGHKS and CDR2 YYEKEE (reference sequence). This CDR3 comprises 15 residues. DNA for the CDR3: TGTGCCAGCAGCTTGTGGTGGGGCGGTTACACTGAAGCTTTCTTT. Protein sequence: CASSLWWGGYTEAFF.

In this sample, this clonotype turned up many times. The V gene is TRBV12-3 or TRBV12-4, the J gene TRBJ2-2; TRBD1 might be the D (5 bases). V was pared by 2 bases and J by 2 bases, with 12 bases between. This CDR3 spans 16 amino acids. The CDR3 DNA follows: TGTGCCAGCAGTTTAAATACAGGTCAAAACACCGGGGAGCTGTTTTTT. It encodes CASSLNTGQNTGELFF.